A single sample gave rise to the 15 T cell receptor beta chains below, sequenced in a study of identical twins. TCRdb used MiXCR to reprocess the 5' RACE reads, holding one entry per CDR3 protein. Counted here are 400,000 to 650,000 distinct CDR3 sequences, approximately 22% occurring once; the ten biggest clones make up approximately 0.95%. The same sample was also used in a study of T cells expressing NK-cell markers.

Sequencing was carried out using CD4+ T cells sorted from blood. The receptors shown here come from a woman aged 18-29 years in good health.

This clonotype was seen only a few times. V and J are TRBV12-3 or TRBV12-4 and TRBJ2-3; TRBD2 matches 7 bases. V lost 6 bases and J lost 8; bases outside the gene matches: 11. The CDR3 runs 14 residues. CDR3 bases: TGTGCCAGCAGCCTGAGCGGGGTCGAAGGTACGCAGTATTTT. This encodes CASSLSGVEGTQYF.

This clonotype turned up a few times. The chain combines TRBV20-1 with TRBJ2-2, with D possibly being TRBD2 (5 bases). V was trimmed by 3 bases and J by 2 bases, leaving 10 bases between them. The germline V gene encodes CDR1 DFQATT and CDR2 SNEGSKA (reference sequence). CDR3 length: 14 amino acids. The CDR3 sequence is CSASRLHNTGELFF. The CDR3 DNA reads as TGCAGTGCTAGCAGACTACACAACACCGGGGAGCTGTTTTTT.

V is TRBV4-3 and J is TRBJ2-2; 8 nucleotides agree with TRBD1. Germline V gene data show CDR1 as LGHNA and CDR2 as YSLEER. The CDR3 extends over 15 amino acids. The junction had 6 bases not matched to a gene; V was cut back by 3 bases and J by 6 bases. The DNA of the CDR3 is TGCGCCAGCAGCCAGGACAGGGCTTTCGCCGGGGAGCTGTTTTTT. This gives the protein CASSQDRAFAGELFF.

This clonotype showed up just a few times. One end of the junction fails to match germline, which may point to a read error. This chain uses TRBV5-1 with TRBJ2-3, with D hard to call. CDR1 and CDR2 (germline): SGHRS, YFSETQ. The CDR3 has 10 amino acids. In DNA, the CDR3 is TGTGCCAGCGGCACAGATACGCAGTATTTT. It encodes CASGTDTQYF.

This clonotype was seen a handful of times. The genes are TRBV20-1 and TRBJ1-1, with D perhaps matching TRBD1 (5 bases). Trimming stripped 3 bases from V and 7 bases from J, with 15 bases between. The germline CDR1 and CDR2 sequences are DFQATT and SNEGSKA (reference sequence). The CDR3 length is 13 residues. CDR3 nucleotides: TGCAGTGCTAGTTCCCGGAGACAGTATGAAGCTTTCTTT. It encodes CSASSRRQYEAFF.

The chain combines TRBV12-3 or TRBV12-4 with TRBJ2-7; D remains unclear. Deletions cut 3 bases from V and 7 bases from J, with 10 bases between. This CDR3 contains 12 residues. The CDR3: CASSFYLGEQYF. The CDR3 nucleotides read TGTGCCAGCAGTTTTTACCTCGGAGAGCAGTACTTC.

The J gene is TRBJ1-3, the V gene TRBV12-3 or TRBV12-4, with D perhaps matching TRBD1 (5 bases). The V end was cut by 2 bases, the J end by 9 bases, with 11 bases between. The CDR3 length is 13 residues. The chain's CDR3 is CASSLRRGSTIYF. The CDR3 DNA follows: TGTGCCAGCAGTTTACGACGGGGGAGCACCATATATTTT.

In its sample, this clonotype was seen a few times. The V and J genes are TRBV6-9 and TRBJ1-5; 12 nucleotides align to TRBD1. The CDR3 length is 21 residues. The V segment lost 4 bases and the J segment 0 bases; nucleotides outside the gene matches: 16. Germline V lookup: CDR1 MNHGY, CDR2 SVAAGI. CDR3 in amino acids: CASSWPPDGTGGQYSNQPQHF. As DNA, the CDR3 is TGTGCCAGCAGTTGGCCCCCTGACGGGACAGGGGGCCAATATAGCAATCAGCCCCAGCATTTT.

In this sample, this clonotype turned up many times. This sequence joins TRBV20-1 and TRBJ2-1, with 7 bases fitting TRBD1. Germline V gives CDR1 DFQATT, CDR2 SNEGSKA (reference sequence). This CDR3 comprises 13 residues. The CDR3 loop is CSESRDSYNEQFF. The DNA for the CDR3 is TGCAGCGAGTCCCGGGACAGCTACAATGAGCAGTTCTTC.

The table lists this clonotype with a few counts. The chain has TRBV5-1 and TRBJ2-7; perhaps TRBD2 as D (5 bases). V lost 7 bases to trimming and J lost 6 bases, with 17 bases between them. In germline, CDR1 is SGHRS, CDR2 YFSETQ. This CDR3 spans 13 amino acids. CDR3 loop: CASHNREGSEQYF. The CDR3 DNA reads TGCGCCAGCCACAACAGAGAGGGCAGCGAGCAGTACTTC.

V gene TRBV5-1 combines with J gene TRBJ2-7; 8 nucleotides agree with TRBD1. V shed 4 bases, J shed 5 bases, and the junction held 11 bases outside the gene matches. Germline CDR1 reads SGHRS; CDR2 reads YFSETQ. The CDR3 covers 15 residues. In nucleotides, the CDR3 is TGCGCCAGCAGCCACGTTACAGGGGGTGGCAACGAGCAGTACTTC. This gives the protein CASSHVTGGGNEQYF.

This clonotype was seen only a few times. V usage is TRBV20-1 and J usage is TRBJ2-1; TRBD2 matches 10 bases. Germline lookup yields CDR1 DFQATT and CDR2 SNEGSKA (reference sequence). The CDR3 extends over 16 amino acids. The trim removed 3 bases at V and 7 bases at J, leaving 12 bases unmatched. The CDR3 nucleotides read TGCAGTGCTAGCCCTCCTCCAGCGGGAGGGGTAAATGAGCAGTTCTTC. Translated, it gives CSASPPPAGGVNEQFF.

This sequence joins TRBV12-3 or TRBV12-4 and TRBJ1-2; no definite D call. The CDR3 runs to 15 residues. Trimming removed 6 bases at V and 1 base at J, with 15 bases between. CDR3 loop: CASRVSLEINYGYTF. DNA of the CDR3: TGTGCCAGCAGGGTCTCCCTCGAAATTAACTATGGCTACACCTTC.

This clonotype appeared many times. V and J are TRBV29-1 and TRBJ2-1, with TRBD2 identical over 9 bases. The length of the CDR3 is 14 residues. In germline, CDR1 is SQVTM, CDR2 ANQGSEA. The ends lost 3 bases at V and 5 bases at J; junction bases unmatched: 5. The CDR3, as DNA: TGCAGCGTTGATCGGACTAGCGAAGACAATGAGCAGTTCTTC. Translated: CSVDRTSEDNEQFF.

This sequence joins TRBV6-5 and TRBJ1-6, with unresolved D. The V end was cut by 3 bases, the J end by 7 bases, with 19 bases between. The CDR3 runs to 17 residues. Germline V gene data show CDR1 as MNHEY and CDR2 as SVGAGI. CDR3 region: CASSYPLIRGGNSPLHF. Here the CDR3 DNA reads TGTGCCAGCAGTTATCCCTTGATCCGGGGTGGAAATTCACCCCTCCACTTT.